The clone carrying this TCR beta chain has at least ten counts. The antigen is not known. Trimming took off 1 base at V and 4 bases at J, with 16 bases between the two ends. This CDR3 has 15 amino acids. CDR1 DFQATT and CDR2 SNEGSKA come from the germline V gene (reference sequence). Each single cDNA molecule received a unique molecular identifier. TCRdb re-derived calls from the 5' RACE reads in MiXCR, one entry per CDR3 protein. In the table there are 20,000 to 30,000 distinct CDR3 sequences, around 4% of which are singletons. This sample is part of a study of early T cells in non-severe SARS-CoV-2 infection. For the study at large: Chains from this unsorted whole-blood bulk RNA could not be paired.

Findings and caveats of the study: Private and CD4 specificities were missed by VDJdb matching, which favored anti-spike CD8 responses.

The sequencing sample was made of whole blood. V usage is TRBV20-1 and J usage is TRBJ1-1; D not certain. This TCR was recovered from an adult who was a healthcare worker with PCR-confirmed SARS-CoV-2 infection or an uninfected control (not recorded which). The CDR3 sequence: CSARVWNPGSTEAFF. In nucleotides, the CDR3 is TGCAGTGCTAGAGTTTGGAACCCCGGGAGCACTGAAGCTTTCTTT.